This T cell receptor beta chain came from a study of OX40 agonist ivuxolimab in advanced cancers. Study-level information: Partial responses were achieved by three patients, one with hepatocellular carcinoma and two with cutaneous melanoma.

The assay was immunoSEQ multiplex PCR, and TCRdb's table has in-frame clones only and misses some. The sample carries 7,500 to 8,500 clones, 60% to 85% recorded once. Trimming removed 2 bases from V and 4 bases from J; junction bases left unmatched: 4. CDR3 length equals 16 residues. The germline CDR1 and CDR2 sequences are SEHNR and FQNEAQ (reference sequence). Sequencing was performed on CD4+ or CD8+ T cells sorted from blood, taken in a trial of the OX40 agonist ivuxolimab. The chain joins TRBV7-9 to TRBJ2-1; 11 nucleotides line up with TRBD2. The origin of this receptor is an adult with an advanced solid tumor such as melanoma, head and neck, liver or kidney cancer. The CDR3 sequence: CASSLSSGGPYNEQFF. CDR3 nucleotides: TGTGCCAGCAGCTTATCTAGCGGGGGGCCTTACAATGAGCAGTTCTTC.